Below, 12 T cell receptor beta chains from the same sample are listed, as sequenced in a study of control samples from healthy donors and cancer patients. Assay: immunoSEQ multiplex PCR; the TCRdb copy retains only in-frame clones and omits some. The sample carries 40,000 to 50,000 clones, nearly 95% recorded once. The source material was PBMCs. The receptors shown here come from a woman aged 50 to 65 with head and neck cancer.

The gene calls are TRBV24-1 and TRBJ1-1; 12 bases line up with TRBD1. The CDR3 runs to 17 residues. Germline CDR1 KGHDR, CDR2 SFDVKD. V dropped 4 bases and J dropped 4; count of bases not matched to a gene: 9. DNA of the CDR3: TGTGCCACCAGTGACTCTCCGGGACAGGGGGCGGGCACTGAAGCTTTCTTT. This sequence encodes CATSDSPGQGAGTEAFF.

The chain links TRBV5-1 to TRBJ2-7, with D possibly TRBD1 on 5 matching bases. The CDR3 sequence is 15 residues long. The germline V gene encodes CDR1 SGHRS and CDR2 YFSETQ. The V end lost 4 bases, the J end lost 0 bases, and 14 bases lay between the germline ends. CDR3 in DNA: TGCGCCAGCAGCCCCACACAGGTGCGCTCCTACGAGCAGTACTTC. Protein sequence: CASSPTQVRSYEQYF. Drawing the rest from reference TRBV5-1 and TRBJ2-7, the complete variable domain is KAGVTQTPRYLIKTRGQQVTLSCSPISGHRSVSWYQQTPGQGLQFLFEYFSETQRNKGNFPGRFSGRQFSNSRSEMNVSTLELGDSALYLCASSPTQVRSYEQYFGPGTRLTVT.

The chain employs TRBV5-6 and TRBJ1-2; no reliable D call. Deletions cut 0 bases from V and 4 bases from J, with 7 bases between. The CDR3 extends over 13 amino acids. Germline V gives CDR1 SGHDT, CDR2 YYEEEE. DNA of the CDR3: TGTGCCAGCAGCTTGGGGCAGACCTATGGCTACACCTTC. Translated: CASSLGQTYGYTF.

The chain employs TRBV12-5 and TRBJ1-2; a possible D gene is TRBD1 (6 bases). The CDR3 loop spans 16 amino acids. Trimming left V 1 base short and J 1 base short, with 13 bases between. Looked up from germline, CDR1 is LGHNT and CDR2 is FRNRAP. CDR3 nucleotide sequence: TGTGCTAGTGGTTTGGGGGGAGGGGGTTTTAACTATGGCTACACCTTC. Amino acid sequence: CASGLGGGGFNYGYTF.

This clone has a single count. V usage is TRBV5-1 and J usage is TRBJ2-4, with D possibly being TRBD1 (5 bases). With 4 bases removed from V and 8 bases from J, the gap between germline ends came to 16 bases. Germline-derived CDR1 and CDR2 are SGHRS and YFSETQ. This CDR3 spans 14 amino acids. CDR3 nucleotide sequence: TGCGCCAGCAGCCCTGGTCGACAGTCGGACATTCAGTACTTC. Protein sequence: CASSPGRQSDIQYF.

The chain couples TRBV5-1 to TRBJ1-1, with D perhaps matching TRBD1 (5 bases). Trimming stripped 4 bases from V and 1 base from J, with 14 bases between. Germline lookup yields CDR1 SGHRS and CDR2 YFSETQ. This CDR3 is built from 15 residues. The CDR3 sequence: CASSREGPKNTEAFF. The CDR3 DNA reads TGCGCCAGCAGCCGAGAGGGGCCGAAGAACACTGAAGCTTTCTTT.

V is TRBV7-3 and J is TRBJ2-5, with D possibly being TRBD2 (6 bases). Trimming stripped 4 bases from V and 5 bases from J, with 14 bases between. This CDR3 region has 14 residues. Looked up from germline, CDR1 is SGHTA and CDR2 is FQGTGA. The CDR3 DNA is TGTGCCAGCAGCTCCCAAGGCGGGGACGAGACCCAGTACTTC. This encodes CASSSQGGDETQYF.

This chain links TRBV30 with TRBJ2-2; the match to TRBD2 covers 9 bases. The CDR3 length is 15 residues. Germline CDR1 is GTSNPN and CDR2 is SVGIG (reference sequence). V trimming: 4 bases; J trimming: 7 bases; junction bases outside the gene matches: 10. As DNA, the CDR3 is TGTGCCTGGACAGTGCAGAGCGGGGGGTACGGGGAGCTGTTTTTT. Translated, it gives CAWTVQSGGYGELFF.

Notes on this clone: This CDR3 is also generated by other DNA sequences in the sample. The genes are TRBV4-1 and TRBJ1-2; D gene uncertain. This CDR3 is built from 14 residues. Germline lookup yields CDR1 MGHRA and CDR2 YSYEKL. Between the trimmed V and J ends, which lost 1 base and 5 bases, there was a span of 11 bases. This CDR3 is CASSQGHDAYGYTF. CDR3 sequence (DNA): TGCGCCAGCAGCCAAGGACATGACGCTTATGGCTACACCTTC.

V usage is TRBV10-3 and J usage is TRBJ2-2; D assignment may be TRBD1 or TRBD2 (6 bases each). This CDR3 comprises 16 residues. CDR1 and CDR2 (germline): ENHRY, SYGVKD. The V end lost 3 bases, the J end lost 1 base, and 12 bases lay between the germline ends. CDR3 sequence (DNA): TGTGCCATCAGTGAATGGGGGGCGGTGAACACCGGGGAGCTGTTTTTT. This encodes CAISEWGAVNTGELFF.

The V gene is TRBV28, the J gene TRBJ1-6; D possibly corresponds to TRBD1 (5 bases). V was trimmed by 2 bases and J by 7 bases, leaving 9 bases between them. Germline CDR1 reads MDHEN; CDR2 reads SYDVKM. The CDR3 sequence is 14 residues long. The CDR3 here is CASSLGGWNSPLHF. CDR3 bases: TGTGCCAGCAGTTTAGGGGGATGGAATTCACCCCTCCACTTT.

The chain couples TRBV7-9 to TRBJ1-5; D unresolved. Germline loops: CDR1 SEHNR, CDR2 FQNEAQ (reference sequence). This CDR3 spans 14 amino acids. Trimming removed 1 base at V and 6 bases at J, with 10 bases between. This CDR3 is CASSLGDRSQPQHF. The DNA for the CDR3 is TGTGCCAGCAGCTTAGGTGACCGCAGTCAGCCCCAGCATTTT.